Following are 6 T cell receptor beta chains from one sample sequenced in a study of T cells in Graves' hyperthyroidism and ophthalmopathy (dated by TCRdb to about 2019). The library relied on multiplex PCR. Instrument on record: Illumina HiSeq 2000. The TCR beta CDR3 regions were amplified from the RNA transcripts. The TCR CDR3 was subjected to a first round of RT-PCR using the HTBI primer set and the Qiagen OneStep RT-PCR kit. TCRdb reprocessed the public reads (quality trimming at Q25 with fastp, clone calling with MiXCR) and kept in-frame beta chains. Rows matching on CDR3 protein sequence are summarized as one entry with the most common DNA and genes. The sample table holds about 560,000 distinct CDR3 sequences, of which over 15% were seen once. The top ten hold about 18% of the sample. Sample: blood. These receptor sequences come from a woman between 18 and 29 years old with Graves' hyperthyroidism.

This sequence joins TRBV7-9 and TRBJ1-2; D remains unclear. The germline V gene has CDR1 SEHNR and CDR2 FQNEAQ (reference sequence). The CDR3 length is 11 residues. The ends were cut back, 1 base at V and 8 bases at J, with 5 bases in the middle. CDR3 protein: CASSLVRGYTF. The DNA of the CDR3 is TGTGCCAGCAGCTTAGTTCGGGGCTACACCTTC.

About this clonotype: One base away lies a much larger clone, so this may be a sequencing read error. No DNA is shown, since the ends of the CDR3 on it are uncertain; the CDR3 is the one TCRdb lists. The chain couples TRBV9 to TRBJ2-1; the D call in the table, TRBD2, was not verified against the DNA. Germline lookup yields CDR1 SGDLS and CDR2 YYNGEE. The CDR3 is made up of 15 amino acids, end residues included. The CDR3 sequence: CASSVATGTSGEQSF.

In this sample, this clonotype turned up a few times. The J gene is TRBJ2-3, the V gene TRBV5-8; D call uncertain. With 6 bases removed from V and 4 bases from J, the gap between germline ends came to 21 bases. Germline V CDR1 and CDR2: SGHTS, YDEGEE. The CDR3 runs 16 residues. This CDR3 is CASIPRSASRADTQYF. As DNA, the CDR3 is TGTGCCAGCATCCCTAGGTCCGCGAGTAGAGCAGATACGCAGTATTTT.

This clonotype was detected a few times. V usage is TRBV2 and J usage is TRBJ2-3; D is perhaps TRBD1 (7 bases). Trimming shortened V by 0 bases and J by 3 bases, and 13 bases separated the two germline ends. The CDR3 has 16 residues. CDR1 and CDR2 (germline): SNHLY, FYNNEI. This CDR3 reads CASSEALPGGTDTQYF. The CDR3 nucleotides are TGTGCCAGCAGTGAAGCGCTGCCAGGGGGGACAGATACGCAGTATTTT.

This clonotype was found many times. The chain links TRBV6-1 to TRBJ2-7, with 7 bases lining up with TRBD1. CDR1 and CDR2 from the germline V gene are MNHNS and SASEGT. After removal of 5 bases from V and 6 bases from J, the junction contained 7 bases not matched to a gene. The CDR3 consists of 13 residues. CDR3 loop: CASSYTDRAEQYF. CDR3 coding DNA: TGTGCCAGCAGTTACACTGACAGGGCCGAGCAGTACTTC.

This clonotype was recorded many times. This chain joins TRBV6-1 and TRBJ2-7; possibly TRBD1 for D (6 bases). The CDR3 loop spans 15 amino acids. Germline CDR1 MNHNS, CDR2 SASEGT. Trimming took 6 bases from V and 3 from J, leaving 18 bases between them. The CDR3 spells CASRQARGNGYEQYF. The CDR3 region has the DNA TGTGCCAGCAGACAAGCGAGGGGGAACGGCTACGAGCAGTACTTC.